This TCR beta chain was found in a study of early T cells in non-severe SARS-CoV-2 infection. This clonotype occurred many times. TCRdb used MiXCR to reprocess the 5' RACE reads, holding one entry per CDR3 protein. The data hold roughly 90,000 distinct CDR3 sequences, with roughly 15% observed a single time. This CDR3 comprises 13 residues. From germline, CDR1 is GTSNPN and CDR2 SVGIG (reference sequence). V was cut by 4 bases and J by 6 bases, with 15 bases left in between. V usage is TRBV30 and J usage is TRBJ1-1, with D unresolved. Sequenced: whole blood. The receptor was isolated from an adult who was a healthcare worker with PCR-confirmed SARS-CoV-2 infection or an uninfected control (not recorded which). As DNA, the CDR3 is TGTGCCTGGAACCGTGGAAGAACATCTGAAGCTTTCTTT. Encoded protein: CAWNRGRTSEAFF.